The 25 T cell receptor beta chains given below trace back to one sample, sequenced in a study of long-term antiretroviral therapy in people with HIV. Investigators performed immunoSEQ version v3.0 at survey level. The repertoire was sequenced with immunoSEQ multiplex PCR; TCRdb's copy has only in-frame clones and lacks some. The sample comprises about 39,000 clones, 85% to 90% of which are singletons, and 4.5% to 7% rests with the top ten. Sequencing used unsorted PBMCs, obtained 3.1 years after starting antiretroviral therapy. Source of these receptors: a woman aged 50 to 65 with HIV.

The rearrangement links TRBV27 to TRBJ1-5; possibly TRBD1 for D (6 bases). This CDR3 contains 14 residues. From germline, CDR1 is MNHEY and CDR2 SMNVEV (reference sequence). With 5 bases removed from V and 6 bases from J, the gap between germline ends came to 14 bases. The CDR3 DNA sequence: TGTGCCAGCAGTGCACAGGGTCGGGGTCAGCCCCAGCATTTT. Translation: CASSAQGRGQPQHF.

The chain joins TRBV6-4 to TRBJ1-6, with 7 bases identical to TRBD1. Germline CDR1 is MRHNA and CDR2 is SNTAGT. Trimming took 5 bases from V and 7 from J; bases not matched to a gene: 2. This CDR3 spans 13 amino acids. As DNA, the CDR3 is TGTGCCAGCAGTAGGGACAGAAATTCACCCCTCCACTTT. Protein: CASSRDRNSPLHF.

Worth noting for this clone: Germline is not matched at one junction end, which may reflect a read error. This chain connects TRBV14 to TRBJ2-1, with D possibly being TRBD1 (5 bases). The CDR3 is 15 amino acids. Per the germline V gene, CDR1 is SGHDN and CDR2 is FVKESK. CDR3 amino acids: CASSQDYDSYTEQFF. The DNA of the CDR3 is TGTGCCAGCAGCCAAGATTACGACAGCTACACTGAGCAGTTCTTC.

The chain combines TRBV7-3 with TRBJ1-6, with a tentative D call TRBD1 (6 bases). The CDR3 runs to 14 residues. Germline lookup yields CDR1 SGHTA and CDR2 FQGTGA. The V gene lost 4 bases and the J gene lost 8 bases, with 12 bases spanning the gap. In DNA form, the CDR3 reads TGTGCCAGCAGCTCGGGACAATGGGATTCACCCCTCCACTTT. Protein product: CASSSGQWDSPLHF.

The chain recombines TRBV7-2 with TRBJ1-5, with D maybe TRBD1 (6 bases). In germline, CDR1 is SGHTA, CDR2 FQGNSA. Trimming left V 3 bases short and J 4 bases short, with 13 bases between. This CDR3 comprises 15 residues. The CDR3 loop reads CASSFGRGGNQPQHF. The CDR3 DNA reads TGTGCCAGCAGCTTTGGCAGGGGAGGTAATCAGCCCCAGCATTTT.

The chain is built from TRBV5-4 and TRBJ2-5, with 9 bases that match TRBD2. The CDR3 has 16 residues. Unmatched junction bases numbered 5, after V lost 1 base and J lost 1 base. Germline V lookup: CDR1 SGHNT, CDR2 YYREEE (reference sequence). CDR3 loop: CASSLRSGGPQETQYF. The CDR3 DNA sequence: TGTGCCAGCAGCTTGCGTAGCGGGGGCCCCCAAGAGACCCAGTACTTC.

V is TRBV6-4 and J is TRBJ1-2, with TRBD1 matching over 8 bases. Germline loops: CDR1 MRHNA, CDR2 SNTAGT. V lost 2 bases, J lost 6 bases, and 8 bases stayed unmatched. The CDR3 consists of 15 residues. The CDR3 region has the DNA TGTGCCAGCAGTGACCCGGGACAGGCCTTGGATGGCTACACCTTC. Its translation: CASSDPGQALDGYTF.

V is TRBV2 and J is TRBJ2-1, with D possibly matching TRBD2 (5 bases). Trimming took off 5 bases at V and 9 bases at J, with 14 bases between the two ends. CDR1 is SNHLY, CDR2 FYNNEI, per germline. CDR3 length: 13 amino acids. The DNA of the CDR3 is TGTGCCAGCAGTCTTTTCACGGGGAGTGAGCAGTTCTTC. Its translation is CASSLFTGSEQFF.

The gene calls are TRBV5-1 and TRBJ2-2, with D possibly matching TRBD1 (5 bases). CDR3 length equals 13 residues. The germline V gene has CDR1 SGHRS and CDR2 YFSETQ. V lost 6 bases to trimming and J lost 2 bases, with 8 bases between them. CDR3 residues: CASNDRNTGELFF. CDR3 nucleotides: TGCGCCAGCAATGACAGAAACACCGGGGAGCTGTTTTTT.

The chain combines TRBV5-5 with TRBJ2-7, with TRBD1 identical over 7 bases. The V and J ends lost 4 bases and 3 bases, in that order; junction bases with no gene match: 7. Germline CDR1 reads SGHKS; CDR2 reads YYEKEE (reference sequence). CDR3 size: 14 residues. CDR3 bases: TGTGCCAGCAGCAAGAGGGACAGACTCTACGAGCAGTACTTC. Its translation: CASSKRDRLYEQYF.

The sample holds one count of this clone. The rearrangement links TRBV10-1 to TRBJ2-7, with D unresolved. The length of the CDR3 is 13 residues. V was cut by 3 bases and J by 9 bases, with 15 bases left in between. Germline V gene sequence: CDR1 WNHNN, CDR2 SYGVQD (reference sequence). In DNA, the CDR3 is TGCGCCAGCAGTGAAAGTTACAGCAATCGGCAGTACTTC. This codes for CASSESYSNRQYF.

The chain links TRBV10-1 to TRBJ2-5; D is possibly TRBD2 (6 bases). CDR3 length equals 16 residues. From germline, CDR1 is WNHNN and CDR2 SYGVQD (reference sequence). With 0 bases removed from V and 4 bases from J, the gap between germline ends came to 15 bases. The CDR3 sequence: CASSESGQGGRETQYF. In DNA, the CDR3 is TGCGCCAGCAGTGAGTCTGGTCAGGGAGGCCGAGAGACCCAGTACTTC.

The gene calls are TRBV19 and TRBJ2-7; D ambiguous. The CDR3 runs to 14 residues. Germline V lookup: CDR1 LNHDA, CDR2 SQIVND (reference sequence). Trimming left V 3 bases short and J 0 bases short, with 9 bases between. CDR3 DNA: TGTGCCAGTAGTATTGATGCAGCCTCCTACGAGCAGTACTTC. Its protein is CASSIDAASYEQYF.

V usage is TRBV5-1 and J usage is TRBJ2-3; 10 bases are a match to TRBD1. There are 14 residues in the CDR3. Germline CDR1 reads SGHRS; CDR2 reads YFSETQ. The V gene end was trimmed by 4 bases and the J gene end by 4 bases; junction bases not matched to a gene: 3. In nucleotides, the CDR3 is TGCGCCAGCAGCCGAGGACAGGGGGCAGATACGCAGTATTTT. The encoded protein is CASSRGQGADTQYF.

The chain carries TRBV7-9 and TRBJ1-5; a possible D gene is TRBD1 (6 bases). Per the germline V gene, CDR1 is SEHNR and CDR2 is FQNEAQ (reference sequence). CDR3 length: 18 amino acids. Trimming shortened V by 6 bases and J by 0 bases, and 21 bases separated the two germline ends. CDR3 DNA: TGTGCCAGCAGTCCTACAGGGCTCGGGGGCTATAGCAATCAGCCCCAGCATTTT. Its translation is CASSPTGLGGYSNQPQHF. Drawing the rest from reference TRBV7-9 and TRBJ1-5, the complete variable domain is DTGVSQNPRHKITKRGQNVTFRCDPISEHNRLYWYRQTLGQGPEFLTYFQNEAQLEKSRLLSDRFSAERPKGSFSTLEIQRTEQGDSAMYLCASSPTGLGGYSNQPQHFGDGTRLSIL.

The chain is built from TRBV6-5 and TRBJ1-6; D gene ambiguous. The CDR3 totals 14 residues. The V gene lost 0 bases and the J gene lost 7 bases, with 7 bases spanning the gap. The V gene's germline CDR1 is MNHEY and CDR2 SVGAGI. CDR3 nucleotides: TGTGCCAGCAGTTACTCTTCTGAGAATTCACCCCTCCACTTT. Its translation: CASSYSSENSPLHF.

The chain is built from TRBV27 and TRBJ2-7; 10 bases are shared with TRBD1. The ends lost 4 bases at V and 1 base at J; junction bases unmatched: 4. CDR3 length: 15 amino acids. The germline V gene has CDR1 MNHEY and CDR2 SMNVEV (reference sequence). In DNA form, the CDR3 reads TGTGCCAGCAGTTGGAGACAGGGGGCTTCCTACGAGCAGTACTTC. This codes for CASSWRQGASYEQYF.

The CDR3 reads CASTSQGNTYEQYF. The DNA of the CDR3 is TGTGCCAGCACCTCCCAGGGCAATACCTACGAGCAGTACTTC. The chain has TRBV2 and TRBJ2-7; tentative D call: TRBD1 (5 bases). Deletions cut 7 bases from V and 2 bases from J, with 15 bases between. The CDR3 has 14 residues. Germline CDR1 SNHLY, CDR2 FYNNEI.

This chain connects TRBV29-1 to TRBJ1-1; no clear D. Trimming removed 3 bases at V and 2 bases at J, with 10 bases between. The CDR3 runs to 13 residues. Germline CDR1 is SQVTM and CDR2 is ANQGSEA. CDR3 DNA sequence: TGCAGCGTTGAGTATAAGTTTAACACTGAAGCTTTCTTT. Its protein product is CSVEYKFNTEAFF. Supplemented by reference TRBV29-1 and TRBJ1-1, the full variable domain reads SAVISQKPSRDICQRGTSLTIQCQVDSQVTMMFWYRQQPGQSLTLIATANQGSEATYESGFVIDKFPISRPNLTFSTLTVSNMSPEDSSIYLCSVEYKFNTEAFFGQGTRLTVV.

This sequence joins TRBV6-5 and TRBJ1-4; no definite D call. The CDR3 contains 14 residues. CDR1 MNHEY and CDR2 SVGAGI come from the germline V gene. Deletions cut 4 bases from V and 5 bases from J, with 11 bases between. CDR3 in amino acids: CASSFGRLNEKLFF. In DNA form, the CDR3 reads TGTGCCAGCAGTTTCGGCAGACTCAATGAAAAACTGTTTTTT.

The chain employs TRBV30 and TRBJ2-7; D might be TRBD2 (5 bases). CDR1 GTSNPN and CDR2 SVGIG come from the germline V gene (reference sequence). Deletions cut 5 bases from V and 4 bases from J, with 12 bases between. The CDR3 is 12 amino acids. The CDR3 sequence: CAWSGTGYEQYF. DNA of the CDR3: TGTGCCTGGTCGGGAACGGGGTACGAGCAGTACTTC. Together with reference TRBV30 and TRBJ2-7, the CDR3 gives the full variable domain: SQTIHQWPATLVQPVGSPLSLECTVEGTSNPNLYWYRQAAGRGLQLLFYSVGIGQISSEVPQNLSASRPQDRQFILSSKKLLLSDSGFYLCAWSGTGYEQYFGPGTRLTVT.

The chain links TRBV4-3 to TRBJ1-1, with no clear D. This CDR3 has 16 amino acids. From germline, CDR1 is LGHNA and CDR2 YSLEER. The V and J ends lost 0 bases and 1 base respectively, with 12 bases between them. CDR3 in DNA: TGCGCCAGCAGCCAAGATTCGAACGGCCGGAACACTGAAGCTTTCTTT. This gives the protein CASSQDSNGRNTEAFF.

In nucleotides, the CDR3 is TGTGCCAGCAGCTTACGCGGGGGAAACACCGGGGAGCTGTTTTTT. Translating gives CASSLRGGNTGELFF. This sequence joins TRBV7-8 and TRBJ2-2, with TRBD2 identical over 7 bases. V lost 2 bases to trimming and J lost 2 bases; unmatched junction nucleotides: 2. The CDR3 is 15 amino acids. CDR1 and CDR2 (germline): SGHVS, FQNEAQ.

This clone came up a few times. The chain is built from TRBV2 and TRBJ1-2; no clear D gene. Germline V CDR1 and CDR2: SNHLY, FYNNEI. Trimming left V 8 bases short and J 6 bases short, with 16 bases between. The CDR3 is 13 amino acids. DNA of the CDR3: TGTGCCAGCGGGAGTGGACTGTACGATGGCTACACCTTC. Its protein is CASGSGLYDGYTF.

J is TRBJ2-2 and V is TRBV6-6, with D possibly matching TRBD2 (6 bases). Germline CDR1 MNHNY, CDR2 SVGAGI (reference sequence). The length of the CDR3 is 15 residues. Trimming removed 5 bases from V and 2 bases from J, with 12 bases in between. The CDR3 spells CASSRDWGNTGELFF. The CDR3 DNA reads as TGTGCCAGCAGTCGGGACTGGGGAAACACCGGGGAGCTGTTTTTT.